Detailed here is one T cell receptor beta chain. What it binds is not known. The data were taken from a study of CD8 T cells in ankylosing spondylitis. For TCR beta, libraries came from quantitative 5'-RACE with molecular barcodes. TCRdb redid the calling of the 5' RACE reads with MiXCR, one entry per CDR3 protein. The table lists some 250,000 distinct CDR3 sequences, 20% to 30% of them singletons. The germline gives CDR1 DFQATT, CDR2 SNEGSKA (reference sequence). The CDR3 runs to 16 residues. Losses at the gene ends were 5 bases for V and 7 bases for J; bases not matched to a gene: 15. Whole-study results and caveats: Matched ankylosing spondylitis synovial fluid reportedly contained a significantly enriched population of disease-linked clones. Eight or nine highly homologous variants formed a TCR beta motif that appeared characteristic of ankylosing spondylitis blood.

Sequenced input: blood, either unsorted or a sorted T cell fraction (not recorded which). The sequence derives from a male donor with ankylosing spondylitis or in good health (not recorded which). V usage is TRBV20-1 and J usage is TRBJ1-4; the match to TRBD1 covers 8 bases. DNA of the CDR3: TGCAGTGCTGGACAGGGCCCCAAGGGGGTACTTGAAAAACTGTTTTTT. It translates to CSAGQGPKGVLEKLFF.